A single sample is the source of the 11 T cell receptor beta chains below, sequenced in a study of Tregs in tolerant kidney transplant recipients. The method was immunoSEQ multiplex PCR; TCRdb's version includes in-frame clones alone and lacks a portion of them. The data hold nearly 50,000 clones, with roughly 90% observed a single time. Related graft donors supplied nonmyeloablative bone marrow transplants, and mixed chimerism was transient. The specimen comprised CD8+ T cells from blood (PBMCs), sampled 12 months after the transplant. All receptors derive from a human patient who received a combined kidney and bone marrow transplant. The T cells may come from the graft donor.

CDR3 sequence reads: CASSEGLLAGGPGRPGELFF. The DNA of the CDR3 is TGTGCCAGCAGTGAAGGCTTACTAGCGGGGGGGCCGGGAAGACCCGGGGAGCTGTTTTTT. The chain combines TRBV2 with TRBJ2-2; TRBD2 agrees at 13 bases. Trimming took 1 base from V and 6 from J; bases not matched to a gene: 14. Germline V gene lookup returns CDR1 SNHLY and CDR2 FYNNEI. The CDR3 is 20 amino acids.

Only one count was recorded for this clone. This rearrangement joins TRBV4-1 to TRBJ2-3; the match to TRBD2 covers 10 bases. Germline assignment: CDR1 MGHRA and CDR2 YSYEKL. The CDR3 runs 15 residues. Trimming cost V 1 base and J 4 bases; bases outside gene matches: 2. The CDR3 spells CASSQALAGADTQYF. CDR3 nucleotides: TGCGCCAGCAGCCAAGCTCTAGCGGGGGCAGATACGCAGTATTTT.

The chain uses TRBV7-9 and TRBJ2-2, with 7 nucleotides matching TRBD1. This CDR3 has 16 residues. V gave up 5 bases and J gave up 6 bases; unmatched junction bases: 12. Germline assignment: CDR1 SEHNR and CDR2 FQNEAQ (reference sequence). The CDR3 coding sequence is TGTGCCAGCAGCCCGCCCCACTCAGACAGGGCCGGGGAGCTGTTTTTT. Amino acids: CASSPPHSDRAGELFF.

J is TRBJ2-1 and V is TRBV27, with 15 bases matching TRBD2. Germline V lookup: CDR1 MNHEY, CDR2 SMNVEV (reference sequence). The CDR3 sequence is 20 residues long. The J segment lost 0 bases and the V segment lost 3 bases, leaving 9 bases of the junction unmatched. The CDR3 is CASSLGMGLAGGSSYNEQFF. In DNA, the CDR3 is TGTGCCAGCAGTTTGGGCATGGGACTAGCGGGGGGAAGCTCCTACAATGAGCAGTTCTTC.

The chain recombines TRBV5-3 with TRBJ2-1, with D perhaps matching TRBD2 (6 bases). TRBV5-3 counts as an open reading frame of uncertain function. The CDR3 sequence is 11 residues long. V was pared by 3 bases and J by 12 bases, with 10 bases between. In DNA form, the CDR3 reads TGTGCCAGAAGCTCGGGGGACGGGCAGTTCTTC. Amino acids: CARSSGDGQFF.

The chain employs TRBV13 and TRBJ2-7; D is unresolved. This CDR3 has 11 amino acids. Deletions cut 2 bases from V and 7 bases from J, with 6 bases between. The germline V gene has CDR1 PRHDT and CDR2 FYEKMQ (reference sequence). The CDR3 DNA is TGTGCCAGCAGCTTATTGGAGGAGCAGTACTTC. Encoded protein: CASSLLEEQYF.

J is TRBJ2-3 and V is TRBV9; 11 bases line up with TRBD2. The V gene end was trimmed by 5 bases and the J gene end by 13 bases; junction bases not matched to a gene: 9. Germline CDR1 and CDR2: SGDLS and YYNGEE. The CDR3 contains 13 residues. The CDR3 protein is CASRGTSGPEEYF. CDR3 sequence (DNA): TGTGCCAGCAGGGGGACTAGCGGACCGGAGGAGTATTTT.

The chain is built from TRBV30 and TRBJ2-1; no reliable D call. The CDR3 is 11 residues long. V shed 0 bases and J shed 8 bases, with 5 bases lying between them. In germline, CDR1 is GTSNPN, CDR2 SVGIG (reference sequence). The CDR3 DNA follows: TGTGCCTGGAGTGTCGCGTATGAGCAGTTCTTC. Translating it yields CAWSVAYEQFF.

The chain couples TRBV28 to TRBJ2-1; D uncertain. The CDR3 loop spans 15 amino acids. The ends were cut back, 3 bases at V and 6 bases at J, with 15 bases in the middle. Per germline, CDR1 MDHEN and CDR2 SYDVKM. CDR3 in amino acids: CASSFRSSMRNEQFF. CDR3 DNA sequence: TGTGCCAGCAGTTTTAGGAGTAGCATGCGCAATGAGCAGTTCTTC.

This clone was recorded only once. The chain couples TRBV27 to TRBJ1-2; no reliable D call. Germline values: CDR1 MNHEY, CDR2 SMNVEV (reference sequence). The CDR3 has 13 amino acids. The germline V and J ends were trimmed by 10 bases and 6 bases, with 18 bases remaining between them. CDR3 residues: CATASFASNGYTF. The CDR3 DNA reads TGTGCCACCGCTTCATTCGCTAGTAATGGCTACACCTTC.

This clone was seen ten or more times. The V gene is TRBV18, the J gene TRBJ2-7; TRBD2 matches at 7 bases. V shed 5 bases, J shed 10 bases, and the junction held 5 bases outside the gene matches. Germline V gene data show CDR1 as KGHSH and CDR2 as LQKENI. This CDR3 has 11 residues. The CDR3 loop reads CASSASGNQYF. CDR3 nucleotide sequence: TGTGCCAGCTCAGCTAGCGGCAACCAGTACTTC.